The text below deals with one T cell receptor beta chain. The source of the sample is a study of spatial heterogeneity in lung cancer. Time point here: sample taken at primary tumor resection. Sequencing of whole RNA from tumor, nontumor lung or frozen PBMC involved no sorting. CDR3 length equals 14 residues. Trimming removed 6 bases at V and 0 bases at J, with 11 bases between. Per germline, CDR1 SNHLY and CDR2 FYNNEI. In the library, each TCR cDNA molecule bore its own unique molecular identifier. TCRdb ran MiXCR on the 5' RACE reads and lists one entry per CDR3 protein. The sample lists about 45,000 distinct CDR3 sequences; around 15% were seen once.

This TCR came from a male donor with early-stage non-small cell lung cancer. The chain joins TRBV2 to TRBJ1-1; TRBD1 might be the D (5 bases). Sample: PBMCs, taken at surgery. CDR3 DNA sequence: TGTGCCAGCAGGGGGGTCTCAATGAACACTGAAGCTTTCTTT. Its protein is CASRGVSMNTEAFF. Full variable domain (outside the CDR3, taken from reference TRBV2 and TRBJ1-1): EPEVTQTPSHQVTQMGQEVILRCVPISNHLYFYWYRQILGQKVEFLVSFYNNEISEKSEIFDDQFSVERPDGSNFTLKIRSTKLEDSAMYFCASRGVSMNTEAFFGQGTRLTVV.